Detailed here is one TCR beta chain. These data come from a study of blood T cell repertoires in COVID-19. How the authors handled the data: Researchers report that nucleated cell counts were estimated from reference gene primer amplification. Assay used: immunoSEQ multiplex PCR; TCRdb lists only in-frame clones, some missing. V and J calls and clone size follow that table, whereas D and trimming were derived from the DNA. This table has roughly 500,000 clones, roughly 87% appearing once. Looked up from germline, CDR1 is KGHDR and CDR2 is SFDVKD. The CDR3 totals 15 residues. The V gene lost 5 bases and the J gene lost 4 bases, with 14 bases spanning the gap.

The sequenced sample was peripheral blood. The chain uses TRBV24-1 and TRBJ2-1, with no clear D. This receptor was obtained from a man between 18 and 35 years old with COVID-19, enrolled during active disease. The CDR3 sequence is CATSGSYSPYNEQFF. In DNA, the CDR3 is TGTGCCACCAGTGGATCGTACAGCCCATACAATGAGCAGTTCTTC.